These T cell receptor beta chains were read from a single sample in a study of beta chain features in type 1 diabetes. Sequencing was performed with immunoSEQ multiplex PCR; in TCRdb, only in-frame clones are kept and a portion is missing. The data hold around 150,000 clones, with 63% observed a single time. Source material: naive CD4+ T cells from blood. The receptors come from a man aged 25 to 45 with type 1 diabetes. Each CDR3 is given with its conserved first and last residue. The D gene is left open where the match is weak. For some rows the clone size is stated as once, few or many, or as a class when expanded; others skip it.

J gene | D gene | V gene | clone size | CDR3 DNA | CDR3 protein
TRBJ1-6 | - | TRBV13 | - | TGTGCCATGACGGTTACTTCACCCCTCCACTTT | CAMTVTSPLHF
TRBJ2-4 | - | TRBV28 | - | TGTGCCAGCAGAACGGGACTAGCCAAAAACATTCAGTACTTC | CASRTGLAKNIQYF
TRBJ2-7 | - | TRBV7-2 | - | TGTGCCAGCAGCTTAAACCCCGGACAGCCTGACGAGCAGTACTTC | CASSLNPGQPDEQYF
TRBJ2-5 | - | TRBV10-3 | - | TGTGCCATCAGTGGGTCGAACCAAGAGACCCAGTACTTC | CAISGSNQETQYF
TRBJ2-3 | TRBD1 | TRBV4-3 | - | TGCGCCAGCAGCCAAGATATCGGACAGGGCGTTGATACGCAGTATTTT | CASSQDIGQGVDTQYF
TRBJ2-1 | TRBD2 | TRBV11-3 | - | TGTGCCAGCAACCCCGGGGGTAGCGGGGGCTCCGGTGGTGAGCAGTTCTTC | CASNPGGSGGSGGEQFF
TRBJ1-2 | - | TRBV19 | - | TGTGCCAGTAGCCCTCGGGGCTATGGCTACACCTTC | CASSPRGYGYTF
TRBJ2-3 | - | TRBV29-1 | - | TGCAGCCAGGGACGCAACACAGATACGCAGTATTTT | CSQGRNTDTQYF
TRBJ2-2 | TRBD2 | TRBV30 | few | TGTGCCTGGAAGGCGGGAGTAAACACCGGGGAGCTGTTTTTT | CAWKAGVNTGELFF
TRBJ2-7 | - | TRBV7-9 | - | TGTGCCAGCAGCCAATCCACCTACGAGCAGTACTTC | CASSQSTYEQYF
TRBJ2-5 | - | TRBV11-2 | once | TGTGCCAGCAGCTTAATCAGAGCAGTAAGAGAGACCCAGTACTTC | CASSLIRAVRETQYF
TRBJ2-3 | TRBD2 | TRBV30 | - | TGTGCCTGGAGTCTAGCGGGGGTTATGAGTGGGAGATTTTCTAGCACAGATACGCAGTATTTT | CAWSLAGVMSGRFSSTDTQYF
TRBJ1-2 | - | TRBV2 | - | TGTGCCAGCAAGAAGGGCGATCCCGTTGGCTACACCTTC | CASKKGDPVGYTF
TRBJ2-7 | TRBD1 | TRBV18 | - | TGTGCCAGCTCACCCGAGACAGGGGGCTTCTACGAGCAGTACTTC | CASSPETGGFYEQYF
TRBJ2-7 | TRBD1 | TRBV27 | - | TGTGCCAGCAGCCTGGACAGGGGCCACGAGCAGTACTTC | CASSLDRGHEQYF
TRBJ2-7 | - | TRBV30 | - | TGTGCCTGGAGGATCGCCGACGAGCAGTACTTC | CAWRIADEQYF
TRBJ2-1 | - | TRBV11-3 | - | TGTGCCAGCAGCTTGAGGATTAACAACAATGAGCAGTTCTTC | CASSLRINNNEQFF
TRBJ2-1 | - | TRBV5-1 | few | TGCGCCAGCAGCTGGACCACTAGTAGCTACAATGAGCAGTTCTTC | CASSWTTSSYNEQFF
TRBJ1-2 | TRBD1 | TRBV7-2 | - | TGTGCCAGCAGCTTATCAGCGTGGGGACAGGACTATGGCTACACCTTC | CASSLSAWGQDYGYTF
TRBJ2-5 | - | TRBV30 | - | TGTGCCTGGACCATCCCCTACTACAGGGTTGAGGGGCAAGAGACCCAGTACTTC | CAWTIPYYRVEGQETQYF
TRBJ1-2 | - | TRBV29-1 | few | TGCAGCGTTGAAGAGGTAGTGGGGCTCGGTGGCTACACCTTC | CSVEEVVGLGGYTF
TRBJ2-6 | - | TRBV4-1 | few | TGCGCCAGCAGCCAAACGGGGACCTCTGGGGCCAACGTCCTGACTTTC | CASSQTGTSGANVLTF
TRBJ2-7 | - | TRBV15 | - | TGTGCCACCAGCGGCGCGGGGGAGCAGTACTTC | CATSGAGEQYF
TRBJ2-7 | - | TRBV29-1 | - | TGCAGCGTTGAAGACATTGGGTACGAGCAGTACTTC | CSVEDIGYEQYF
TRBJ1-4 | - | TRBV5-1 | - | TGCGCCAGCAGCCCCGGTGCAACTAATGAAAAACTGTTTTTT | CASSPGATNEKLFF
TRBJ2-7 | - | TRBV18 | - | TGTGCCAGCTCACAGGGGTCGGGGAGCTCCTACGAGCAGTACTTC | CASSQGSGSSYEQYF
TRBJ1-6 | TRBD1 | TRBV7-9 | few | TGTGCCAGCAGCCCCGCCTGGACAGGGAGCAATTCACCCCTCCACTTT | CASSPAWTGSNSPLHF